A single sample is the source of the 30 T cell receptor beta chains below, sequenced in a study of T cells expressing NK-cell markers. TCRdb reprocessed the 5' RACE reads, keeping one entry per CDR3 protein, no DNA. This table lists about 260,000 distinct CDR3 sequences. Sequenced input: blood T cells: a sorted CD56 or NKG2C T cell subset, CD4+ or CD8+ T cells, or bulk PBMC T cells (not recorded which). These receptors came from a woman between 18 and 69 years old in good health.

The rearrangement uses TRBV20-1 and TRBJ2-5; TCRdb indicates TRBD2, and absent DNA this call remains unverified. CDR3 length: 13 residues. Looked up from germline, CDR1 is DFQATT and CDR2 is SNEGSKA (reference sequence). The CDR3 region is CSVWSGGGETQYF.

V is TRBV4-3 and J is TRBJ1-6. Looked up from germline, CDR1 is LGHNA and CDR2 is YSLEER. The CDR3 runs to 17 residues. The chain's CDR3 is CASSQFTGTAYNSPLHF.

J is TRBJ1-1 and V is TRBV12-3 or TRBV12-4; TCRdb calls TRBD1, which cannot be checked without DNA. The CDR3 extends over 16 amino acids. This chain's CDR3 is CASSLGQGKRNTEAFF.

The rearrangement joins TRBV2 to TRBJ1-2. Germline V CDR1 and CDR2: SNHLY, FYNNEI. This CDR3 region has 12 residues. CDR3 residues: CASSAAGYGYTF.

This sequence joins TRBV18 and TRBJ2-5. Germline values: CDR1 KGHSH, CDR2 LQKENI. The CDR3 contains 15 residues. Here the CDR3 reads CASSPNSMYQETQYF.

The chain carries TRBV6-5 and TRBJ1-5. Germline-derived CDR1 and CDR2 are MNHEY and SVGAGI. The CDR3 covers 13 residues. CDR3 loop: CASALGGNQPQHF.

This chain connects TRBV7-9 to TRBJ2-3; without DNA, the TCRdb call of TRBD2 cannot be checked. Germline V CDR1 and CDR2: SEHNR, FQNEAQ (reference sequence). The CDR3 is 17 amino acids. CDR3 in amino acids: CASSPRGLAGGTDTQYF.

This chain joins TRBV6-5 and TRBJ2-1; TCRdb outputs TRBD2, but without DNA this stays unchecked. The CDR3 runs to 14 residues. Per the germline V gene, CDR1 is MNHEY and CDR2 is SVGAGI. CDR3 sequence reads: CASSILAGELEQFF.

The chain has TRBV2 and TRBJ2-1; the TCRdb D gene call, TRBD1, has no DNA to confirm it. Germline V gives CDR1 SNHLY, CDR2 FYNNEI. This CDR3 is built from 13 residues. Here the CDR3 reads CASMAGAHNEQFF. The variable domain in full, completed from reference TRBV2 and TRBJ2-1, reads EPEVTQTPSHQVTQMGQEVILRCVPISNHLYFYWYRQILGQKVEFLVSFYNNEISEKSEIFDDQFSVERPDGSNFTLKIRSTKLEDSAMYFCASMAGAHNEQFFGPGTRLTVL.

This sequence joins TRBV5-1 and TRBJ2-5; TCRdb returns TRBD2, unconfirmable since there is no DNA. The CDR3 consists of 14 residues. Germline CDR1 and CDR2: SGHRS and YFSETQ. The CDR3 spells CASSSVSGGETQYF. Full variable domain (missing parts from reference TRBV5-1 and TRBJ2-5): KAGVTQTPRYLIKTRGQQVTLSCSPISGHRSVSWYQQTPGQGLQFLFEYFSETQRNKGNFPGRFSGRQFSNSRSEMNVSTLELGDSALYLCASSSVSGGETQYFGPGTRLLVL.

V gene TRBV2 combines with J gene TRBJ1-3. The CDR3 covers 12 residues. Germline-derived CDR1 and CDR2 are SNHLY and FYNNEI. CDR3 sequence reads: CASSSSGDTIYF.

This chain joins TRBV20-1 and TRBJ1-2; checking the TCRdb D call of TRBD1 is not possible without DNA. CDR1 and CDR2 (germline): DFQATT, SNEGSKA (reference sequence). The CDR3 has 12 residues. CDR3 loop: CSAPPGPYGYTF.

This chain connects TRBV30 to TRBJ2-1. The germline V gene encodes CDR1 GTSNPN and CDR2 SVGIG (reference sequence). The CDR3 is 11 residues long. The CDR3 sequence: CAWSGLHEQFF.

V and J are TRBV29-1 and TRBJ2-7; TCRdb's assignment of TRBD1 cannot be checked, as there is no DNA. Germline V CDR1 and CDR2: SQVTM, ANQGSEA. The CDR3 extends over 14 amino acids. The CDR3 sequence is CSVGGRFNSYEQYF.

V gene TRBV7-2 combines with J gene TRBJ2-2; TCRdb's D gene call, TRBD2, goes unchecked for lack of DNA. This CDR3 has 13 residues. Germline V CDR1 and CDR2: SGHTA, FQGNSA. CDR3 loop: CASSFGRAGELFF.

This rearrangement joins TRBV27 to TRBJ1-6. CDR3 length: 17 residues. CDR1 and CDR2 (germline): MNHEY, SMNVEV (reference sequence). The CDR3 is CASRVGKGRSYNSPLHF.

The chain joins TRBV6-2 or TRBV6-3 to TRBJ1-6; TCRdb indicates TRBD1, and absent DNA this call remains unverified. Germline V CDR1 and CDR2: MNHEY, SVGEGT. CDR3 length: 14 residues. This CDR3 reads CASSQTTGNSPLHF.

The genes are TRBV4-2 and TRBJ2-3; TCRdb indicates TRBD1, and absent DNA this call remains unverified. The CDR3 consists of 14 residues. Per the germline V gene, CDR1 is LGHNA and CDR2 is YNFKEQ. The CDR3 loop reads CASSQVGGPDTQYF.

The chain carries TRBV20-1 and TRBJ2-3; TCRdb returns TRBD2, unconfirmable since there is no DNA. The germline V gene has CDR1 DFQATT and CDR2 SNEGSKA (reference sequence). CDR3 length equals 17 residues. Here the CDR3 reads CSARGLAGGPGTDTQYF.

The chain recombines TRBV12-3 or TRBV12-4 with TRBJ2-5; the D call from TCRdb, TRBD2, cannot be confirmed without DNA. This CDR3 comprises 14 residues. CDR3 sequence reads: CASSPPNLPETQYF.

This rearrangement joins TRBV12-3 or TRBV12-4 to TRBJ2-3; there is no DNA to check the TCRdb D call of TRBD2. This CDR3 has 18 residues. The CDR3: CASSLPRAGVSSTDTQYF.

The rearrangement joins TRBV12-3 or TRBV12-4 to TRBJ1-5; the TRBD1 assignment by TCRdb is unverifiable without DNA. This CDR3 is 15 amino acids long. The CDR3 is CASTPRGVRGEPQHF.

The chain is built from TRBV20-1 and TRBJ2-3; TCRdb outputs TRBD1, but without DNA this stays unchecked. CDR3 length: 13 amino acids. In germline, CDR1 is DFQATT, CDR2 SNEGSKA (reference sequence). The CDR3 protein is CSAETGGANTQYF.

The chain couples TRBV24-1 to TRBJ2-2. Germline lookup yields CDR1 KGHDR and CDR2 SFDVKD. The CDR3 runs to 17 residues. The CDR3 region is CATSESGVSGYTGELFF.

J is TRBJ2-2 and V is TRBV11-2; TCRdb lists TRBD1, though no DNA is available to test this call. Germline V gene sequence: CDR1 SGHAT, CDR2 FQNNGV. The CDR3 is 19 residues long. The CDR3 is CASSFTRDRGLRDTGELFF. The full variable domain, with the rest looked up from reference TRBV11-2 and TRBJ2-2, is EAGVAQSPRYKIIEKRQSVAFWCNPISGHATLYWYQQILGQGPKLLIQFQNNGVVDDSQLPKDRFSAERLKGVDSTLKIQPAKLEDSAVYLCASSFTRDRGLRDTGELFFGEGSRLTVL.

The J gene is TRBJ2-1, the V gene TRBV20-1; the TRBD2 assignment by TCRdb is unverifiable without DNA. The CDR3 is 15 amino acids. Germline values: CDR1 DFQATT, CDR2 SNEGSKA (reference sequence). The CDR3 sequence: CSARTSGGPYNEQFF.

V and J are TRBV12-3 or TRBV12-4 and TRBJ1-2; absent DNA, TCRdb's TRBD1 call cannot be checked. The CDR3 sequence is 15 residues long. CDR3 region: CASSLGPGTNYGYTF.

The rearrangement joins TRBV9 to TRBJ2-7; the TCRdb call, TRBD2, lacks DNA for checking. The CDR3 spans 14 residues. The germline gives CDR1 SGDLS, CDR2 YYNGEE. This CDR3 reads CASSVGEGRYEQYF.

The V gene is TRBV4-2, the J gene TRBJ2-3; TCRdb picks TRBD2, but there is no DNA to check that call. CDR1 is LGHNA and CDR2 is YNFKEQ in the germline V gene. There are 19 residues in the CDR3. CDR3 sequence: CASSQDGPSGPLGTDTQYF.

V gene TRBV6-6 combines with J gene TRBJ1-2; as DNA is missing, the TRBD1 call by TCRdb cannot be tested. CDR3 length equals 12 residues. The germline V gene encodes CDR1 MNHNY and CDR2 SVGAGI (reference sequence). The CDR3 loop reads CASEDTNYGYTF.